This T cell receptor beta chain was recorded in a study of blood T cell repertoires in COVID-19. Across the study: Whether acute or convalescent, the COVID-19 samples came from the United States, Italy and Spain. T cells, B-cell-depleted T cells, or PBMCs supplied cDNA or gDNA.

The germline V and J ends were trimmed by 6 bases and 4 bases, with 12 bases remaining between them. The CDR3 totals 13 residues. Germline V gene data show CDR1 as MNHEY and CDR2 as SVGAGI. The sample holds many counts of this clone. In the authors' methods: Quantification of nucleated cells was approximated via reference gene primer amplification. This table comes from immunoSEQ multiplex PCR, and its TCRdb copy is limited to in-frame clones, with some not included. V and J calls plus clone size are reproduced from that table; the DNA served to infer D and trimming. The sample lists about 180,000 clones; about 89% were seen once.

The specimen was peripheral blood. V is TRBV6-5 and J is TRBJ1-2; D unresolved. The source of this sequence is a young man who had recovered from COVID-19. This chain's CDR3 is CASSLEGGYGYTF. In DNA, the CDR3 is TGTGCCAGCAGCCTAGAGGGTGGCTATGGCTACACCTTC.